This T cell receptor beta chain was captured by sequencing in a study of blood T cells in healthy people across ages. Comments on this clonotype: Its antigen is as yet unknown.

Regarding the study as a whole: The long-lived group displayed more naive CD4+ cells, plus higher diversity, than the aged donors did.

A sample-barcoded 5' primer and a J-beta primer mix were used in a second PCR of roughly 7 to 11 cycles. TCRdb independently ran MiXCR on the 5' RACE reads; one entry per CDR3 protein. The table lists over 450,000 distinct CDR3 sequences, approximately 25% of them singletons, with roughly 9% in the top ten. CDR3 size: 12 residues. V lost 6 bases and J lost 3, with 11 bases in between. CDR1 SQVTM and CDR2 ANQGSEA come from the germline V gene. In addition, the sample was reused for a study of T cells of mothers and their children. From that report: Samples were obtained from three healthy Caucasian mothers and their six children.

This TCR came from a boy aged 5-17 years in good health. Sequencing was done on a sample of blood. J is TRBJ2-5 and V is TRBV29-1; weak D call: TRBD2 (5 bases). This CDR3 reads CSVDRTEETQYF. The CDR3 DNA sequence: TGCAGCGTAGATAGGACTGAAGAGACCCAGTACTTC. The whole variable domain, remainder taken from reference TRBV29-1 and TRBJ2-5, is SAVISQKPSRDICQRGTSLTIQCQVDSQVTMMFWYRQQPGQSLTLIATANQGSEATYESGFVIDKFPISRPNLTFSTLTVSNMSPEDSSIYLCSVDRTEETQYFGPGTRLLVL.